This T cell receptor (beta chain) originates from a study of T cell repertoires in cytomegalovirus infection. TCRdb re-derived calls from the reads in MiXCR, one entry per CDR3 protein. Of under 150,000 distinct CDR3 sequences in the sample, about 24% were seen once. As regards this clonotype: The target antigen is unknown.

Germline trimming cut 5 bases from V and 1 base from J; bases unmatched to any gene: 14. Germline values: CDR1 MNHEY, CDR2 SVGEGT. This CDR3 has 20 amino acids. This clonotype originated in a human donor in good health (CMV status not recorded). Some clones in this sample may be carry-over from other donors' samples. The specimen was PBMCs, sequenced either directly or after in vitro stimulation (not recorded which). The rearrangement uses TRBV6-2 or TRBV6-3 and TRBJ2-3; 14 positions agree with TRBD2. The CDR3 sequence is CASSHRTSGRPAVGTDTQYF. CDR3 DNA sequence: TGTGCCAGCAGTCACCGGACTAGCGGGAGGCCCGCGGTGGGCACAGATACGCAGTATTTT.